Included here is one T cell receptor beta chain sequence, with context. An end of the junction does not agree with germline; a read error may underlie this. This sample is part of a study of CD8+CD57+ T cells in acquired aplastic anemia. Patients sequenced had flow cytometry evidence of CD8+CD57+ cell expansion. This CDR3 is built from 17 residues. Germline CDR1 is ENHRY and CDR2 is SYGVKD. CDR3 and TCR beta VDJ profiling relied on a genomic DNA template. TCRdb used MiXCR to reprocess the reads, holding one entry per CDR3 protein. This table holds around 150,000 distinct CDR3 sequences, 40% to 60% found once.

This chain connects TRBV10-3 to TRBJ2-5; TRBD2 matches 13 bases. The TCR sequence derives from a human donor with aplastic anemia. Material: sorted CD4+, CD8+, or CD8+CD57+ T cells (not recorded which) from PBMCs. CDR3 loop: CATSEATSGRARETQCF. CDR3 sequence (DNA): TGTGCCACCAGTGAGGCAACTAGCGGGAGGGCTAGAGAGACCCAGTGCTTC.